This T cell receptor (beta chain) comes out of a study of cytomegalovirus exposure and HLA in healthy donors. In the study overall: Roughly 180 million T cells yielded around 100 million unique TCR beta sequences, as an earlier analysis found. Findings and limits, study-wide: The sole available immune exposure information was CMV serostatus.

The PCR was carried out with 60 Vbeta primers and 13 Jbeta primers. In the original processing: Later analysis identified roughly 84 million unique TCR beta chains, about 12 million shared. Repertoires were generated with immunoSEQ multiplex PCR, while TCRdb's copy carries only in-frame clones and drops some. The V and J calls and clone size are taken from that table; D and trimming were inferred from the DNA. The table has 140,000 to 150,000 clones, over 80% seen once; the top ten hold 3% to 3.5%. With respect to this clone: Antigen specificity is unknown.

The CDR3 has 16 residues. V was trimmed by 3 bases and J by 3 bases, leaving 18 bases between them. CDR1 and CDR2 from the germline V gene are MGHRA and YSYEKL. The chain carries TRBV4-1 and TRBJ2-7, with D perhaps TRBD2 (6 bases). The specimen sequenced was PBMCs. The receptor was isolated from a male donor in good health and CMV-seronegative. CDR3 loop: CASSHIVIGGRYEQYF. In nucleotides, the CDR3 is TGCGCCAGCAGCCACATCGTTATCGGGGGACGCTACGAGCAGTACTTC.